These T cell receptor beta chains were read from a single sample in a study of cytomegalovirus exposure and HLA in healthy donors. Assay: immunoSEQ multiplex PCR; the TCRdb copy retains only in-frame clones and omits some. The sample has roughly 90,000 clones, around three quarters seen once; the top ten hold about 7.3%. Sample: PBMCs. The source is a man under 40 in good health and CMV-seronegative. CDR3s include the opening cysteine and the closing phenylalanine or tryptophan. The D gene is left open where the match is weak. Not all rows give a size; the values are once, few, many and, for expanded clones, a class.

>NA|TRBV4-1|15|TRBJ1-1|NA
TGCGCCAGCAGCCAAGATCGAGCTAAAAACACTGAAGCTTTCTTT
CASSQDRAKNTEAFF
>few|TRBV9|16|TRBJ2-6|TRBD1
TGTGCCAGCAGCGCCGCAGGGGGCACTGGGGCCAACGTCCTGACTTTC
CASSAAGGTGANVLTF
>NA|TRBV19|13|TRBJ2-3|NA
TGTGCCAGTAACCAGGGTTACACAGATACGCAGTATTTT
CASNQGYTDTQYF
>few|TRBV15|15|TRBJ2-5|TRBD1
TGTGCCACCAGCAGAGGGGGACAGGGGGGAGAGACCCAGTACTTC
CATSRGGQGGETQYF
>NA|TRBV7-9|13|TRBJ2-1|TRBD2
TGTGCCAGCAGCCAAGGCGGGGGCAATGAGCAGTTCTTC
CASSQGGGNEQFF
>NA|TRBV30|15|TRBJ2-1|NA
TGTGCCTGGAGTGTACTTGGACTCTTAAGCAATGAGCAGTTCTTC
CAWSVLGLLSNEQFF
>NA|TRBV19|14|TRBJ1-4|NA
TGTGCCAGTAGTGGGGGACAAGCTAATGAAAAACTGTTTTTT
CASSGGQANEKLFF
>few|TRBV7-2|15|TRBJ1-2|NA
TGTGCCAGCAGCACTCGACAGAGCCAGATTGGTGGCTACACCTTC
CASSTRQSQIGGYTF
>NA|TRBV11-3|13|TRBJ1-1|NA
TGTGCCAGCAGCGGTGACAGGAACACTGAAGCTTTCTTT
CASSGDRNTEAFF
>once|TRBV10-3|13|TRBJ1-1|NA
TGTGCCATCAGTGAAGTGGGAGCCCTTGAAGCTTTCTTT
CAISEVGALEAFF
>NA|TRBV6-5|13|TRBJ2-7|NA
TGTGCCAGCAGTCCACAGATAACCTACGAGCAGTACTTC
CASSPQITYEQYF
>NA|TRBV7-6|15|TRBJ2-1|NA
TGTGCCAGCAGCTTGTCGCGGGTGGGTTCCAATGAGCAGTTCTTC
CASSLSRVGSNEQFF
>NA|TRBV7-9|14|TRBJ1-4|TRBD1
TGTGCCATACTTACAGGGGGCACTAATGAAAAACTGTTTTTT
CAILTGGTNEKLFF
>NA|TRBV5-1|15|TRBJ1-2|TRBD1
TGCGCCAGCAGGCCCCCCAGGGGGGATTTTGGTGGCTACACCTTC
CASRPPRGDFGGYTF
>NA|TRBV14|17|TRBJ1-1|NA
TGTGCCAGCAGCCAAGGTTTATTGGGGGCCCTGAACACTGAAGCTTTCTTT
CASSQGLLGALNTEAFF
>NA|TRBV7-8|16|TRBJ2-1|TRBD2
TGTGCCAGCAGCTCACTAGCGGGAGATATCTACAATGAGCAGTTCTTC
CASSSLAGDIYNEQFF
>NA|TRBV29-1|15|TRBJ2-2|TRBD1
TGCAGCGTTGAAACGGGACAGGGAAACACCGGGGAGCTGTTTTTT
CSVETGQGNTGELFF
>NA|TRBV7-9|12|TRBJ2-7|NA
TGTTCCAGCAGCTTAACAGGGTCCGAGCAGTACTTC
CSSSLTGSEQYF
>NA|TRBV9|14|TRBJ1-1|NA
TGTGCCAGCAGCCTTTCCGGGATGAACACTGAAGCTTTCTTT
CASSLSGMNTEAFF
>NA|TRBV25-1|17|TRBJ2-7|TRBD2
TGTGCCAGCAGCCCGGGACTAGCGGGCTATGAGCCCTACGAGCAGTACTTC
CASSPGLAGYEPYEQYF
>NA|TRBV5-6|15|TRBJ1-2|NA
TGTGCCAGCAGCTTGGGGGCCGCGACTAACTATGGCTACACCTTC
CASSLGAATNYGYTF
>NA|TRBV30|15|TRBJ2-1|NA
TGTGCCTGGAGTGTGGGGCGGGAAACCTACAATGAGCAGTTCTTC
CAWSVGRETYNEQFF
>NA|TRBV5-8|14|TRBJ1-5|TRBD1
TGTGCCAGCAGCTCGGGACAGGGGTATCAGCCCCAGCATTTT
CASSSGQGYQPQHF
>NA|TRBV12-5|15|TRBJ1-1|TRBD1
TGTGCTAGTGGTTTGGAACCGGGACAGGGGGGAGAAGCTTTCTTT
CASGLEPGQGGEAFF